Listed here is a single TCR beta chain. The sample belongs to a study of blood T cell repertoires in COVID-19. On the study more broadly: Both acute and convalescent COVID-19 samples were obtained from the United States, Italy and Spain.

Original processing methods: Using reference gene primer amplification, nucleated cell counts were estimated. Measured with immunoSEQ multiplex PCR; TCRdb has only the in-frame clones, and not every one. V, J and clone size are taken as reported in that table, and D and trimming were inferred from the DNA itself. The sample records under 200,000 clones, approximately 86% being singletons. The sequenced sample was peripheral blood. The receptor comes from a man in his fifties or sixties with acute or convalescent COVID-19.

CDR3 protein: CASSPGGQETQYF. CDR3 coding DNA: TGTGCCAGCAGTCCAGGGGGTCAGGAGACCCAGTACTTC. This chain joins TRBV6-4 and TRBJ2-5; 7 bases fit TRBD1. Trimming removed 5 bases from V and 5 bases from J; junction bases left unmatched: 5. CDR1 MRHNA and CDR2 SNTAGT come from the germline V gene. The CDR3 loop spans 13 amino acids.